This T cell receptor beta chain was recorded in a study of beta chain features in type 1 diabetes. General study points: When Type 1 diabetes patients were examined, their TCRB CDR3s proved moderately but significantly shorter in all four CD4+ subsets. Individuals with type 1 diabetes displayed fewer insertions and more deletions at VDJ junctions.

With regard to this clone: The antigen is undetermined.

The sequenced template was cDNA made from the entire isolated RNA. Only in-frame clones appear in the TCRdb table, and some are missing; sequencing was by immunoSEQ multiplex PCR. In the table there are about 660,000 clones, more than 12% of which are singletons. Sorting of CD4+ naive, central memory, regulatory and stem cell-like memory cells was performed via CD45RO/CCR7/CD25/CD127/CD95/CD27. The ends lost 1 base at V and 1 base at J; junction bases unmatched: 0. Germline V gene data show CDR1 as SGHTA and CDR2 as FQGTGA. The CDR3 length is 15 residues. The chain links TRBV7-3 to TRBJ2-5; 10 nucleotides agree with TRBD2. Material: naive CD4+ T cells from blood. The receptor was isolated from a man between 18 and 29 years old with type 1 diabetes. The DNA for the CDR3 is TGTGCCAGCAGCTTAAAGCGGGGGGGCCAAGAGACCCAGTACTTC. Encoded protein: CASSLKRGGQETQYF.